This TCR beta chain was sequenced in a study of identifying expanded T cells in peripheral blood. The CDR3 is 14 amino acids. With 6 bases removed from V and 0 bases from J, the gap between germline ends came to 11 bases. From germline, CDR1 is MDHEN and CDR2 SYDVKM. Regarding this clone: The antigen remains unidentified.

The protocol was immunoSEQ multiplex PCR, while the TCRdb copy is restricted to in-frame clones and leaves out a portion. In the table there are about 81,000 clones, around 83% of which are singletons. Healthy donors had no documented immune events, such as infections, while sampled. General observations from the study: Across healthy donors, higher total template counts meant significantly greater approximately two-week count variance. Over approximately two and four weeks, about 16 and 19 clones changed, versus around 1.2 between replicates.

The receptor was derived from a person aged 18 to 75 in good health. Sequencing was done on a sample of blood. This rearrangement joins TRBV28 to TRBJ2-5, with D maybe TRBD2 (5 bases). CDR3 DNA sequence: TGTGCCAGCAGAAACACCGGGGACCAAGAGACCCAGTACTTC. It yields the protein CASRNTGDQETQYF. The full variable domain, rest sourced from reference TRBV28 and TRBJ2-5, is DVKVTQSSRYLVKRTGEKVFLECVQDMDHENMFWYRQDPGLGLRLIYFSYDVKMKEKGDIPEGYSVSREKKERFSLILESASTNQTSMYLCASRNTGDQETQYFGPGTRLLVL.